This TCR beta chain was found in a study of blood T cell repertoires in COVID-19. Shortly before study entry, within 2 weeks, exposed participants had met a COVID-19 case. CDR1 and CDR2 (germline): SGHNT, YYREEE (reference sequence). J gave up 2 bases and V 4 bases, and 5 bases lay outside the gene matches. This CDR3 comprises 15 residues. Under the authors' procedure: Amplifying reference gene primers gave estimates of nucleated cell counts. The data were produced by immunoSEQ multiplex PCR, yet TCRdb's version contains in-frame clones alone and is incomplete. The V and J calls and clone size were taken over from that table, and D and trimming were inferred from the DNA. There are a few hundred thousand clones in the sample; 70% to 90% occur only once, and about 1.5% lies in the top ten.

The source is a woman between 18 and 30 years old who had been exposed to COVID-19. Sequenced sample: PBMCs or T cells enriched from blood (not recorded which). The chain has TRBV5-4 and TRBJ2-7; TRBD2 matches at 11 bases. The DNA of the CDR3 is TGTGCCAGCAGCCGCGGGACTAGCGGAACCTACGAGCAGTACTTC. This gives the protein CASSRGTSGTYEQYF.